One and the same sample provided the 22 T cell receptor beta chains below, sequenced in a study of regulatory T cells in long-lasting Graves disease. Regarding time point: newly diagnosed GD, antithyroid drugs for less than 3 months. Preparation of the TCR library used RNA extracted from PBMCs. Both iRepertoire HTBI primers and Arm-PCR of CDR3 regions were used to build the TCR beta libraries. TCRdb recomputed calls from the multiplex PCR reads with MiXCR, one row per CDR3 protein. The sample consists of roughly 400,000 distinct CDR3 sequences, 14% to 15% of them appearing once. In addition, the sample was reused for a study of T cells in Graves' hyperthyroidism and ophthalmopathy.

Specimen: peripheral blood mononuclear cells (PBMCs), collected at new diagnosis, from a patient treated with antithyroid drugs. These receptors originate from a woman aged 40 to 50 with Graves disease.

The V call is TRBV7-2, the J call TRBJ1-2; 12 nucleotides align to TRBD1. CDR1 is SGHTA, CDR2 FQGNSA, per germline. The J segment lost 7 bases and the V segment lost 1 base, leaving 10 bases of the junction unmatched. The CDR3 loop spans 17 amino acids. CDR3 residues: CASSLVWDRGLKGGYTF. The CDR3 DNA reads TGTGCCAGCAGCTTAGTTTGGGACAGGGGGCTCAAGGGTGGCTACACCTTC.

As regards this clonotype: It is likely a read error, because the conserved phenylalanine at the end of the CDR3 is missing. V gene TRBV3-1 combines with J gene TRBJ1-2; 9 bases line up with TRBD1. The CDR3 has 16 amino acids. The V gene's germline CDR1 is LGHDT and CDR2 YNNKEL (reference sequence). CDR3 coding DNA: TGTGCCGGCAGCCAAGAAGGGACAGGGTCGGGCGCTGGCTACACCTCC. Translation gives CAGSQEGTGSGAGYTS.

In the case of this clonotype: One base away lies a much larger clone, so this may be a sequencing read error. This rearrangement joins TRBV11-3 to TRBJ2-1; 14 nucleotides align to TRBD2. V was pared by 1 base and J by 0 bases, with 5 bases of the junction left unmatched. The CDR3 contains 19 residues. Germline V gives CDR1 SGHNT, CDR2 YENEEA. The CDR3 nucleotides are TGTGCCAGCAGCTTAGTCGGGACTAGCGGGAGCATCTCCTACAATGAGCAGTTCTTC. This codes for CASSLVGTSGSISYNEQFF. Drawing the rest from reference TRBV11-3 and TRBJ2-1, the complete variable domain is EAGVVQSPRYKIIEKKQPVAFWCNPISGHNTLYWYLQNLGQGPELLIRYENEEAVDDSQLPKDRFSAERLKGVDSTLKIQPAELGDSAVYLCASSLVGTSGSISYNEQFFGPGTRLTVL.

The rearrangement links TRBV2 to TRBJ1-5; 10 nucleotides align to TRBD1. The length of the CDR3 is 19 residues. The V and J ends lost 6 bases and 0 bases, in that order; junction bases with no gene match: 14. In germline, CDR1 is SNHLY, CDR2 FYNNEI. The CDR3 spells CASRESGTGVLYSNQPQHF. CDR3 nucleotides: TGTGCCAGCAGGGAATCTGGGACAGGGGTCCTCTATAGCAATCAGCCCCAGCATTTT.

In the case of this clonotype: With a much larger clone just one base away, this may be a read error. The chain carries TRBV20-1 and TRBJ2-7, with D perhaps being TRBD1 or TRBD2 (5 bases each). Trimming stripped 6 bases from V and 0 bases from J, with 15 bases between. The CDR3 has 14 amino acids. CDR1 and CDR2 (germline): DFQATT, SNEGSKA (reference sequence). The CDR3 spells CSASFEGSSYEQYF. The DNA for the CDR3 is TGCAGTGCCAGTTTTGAGGGGAGCTCCTACGAGCAGTACTTC.

This clonotype occurred many times. V gene TRBV20-1 combines with J gene TRBJ1-1, with 12 bases aligning to TRBD1. The CDR3 is made up of 16 amino acids. Germline assignment: CDR1 DFQATT and CDR2 SNEGSKA (reference sequence). V shed 0 bases, J shed 2 bases, and the junction held 4 bases outside the gene matches. The CDR3 reads CSAREGGTGGNTEAFF. CDR3 nucleotide sequence: TGCAGTGCTAGAGAGGGGGGGACAGGGGGCAACACTGAAGCTTTCTTT.

This clonotype was picked up many times. This sequence joins TRBV7-9 and TRBJ2-1; a possible D gene is TRBD1 (6 bases). CDR3 size: 12 residues. Trimming took 5 bases from V and 9 from J, leaving 11 bases between them. Germline assignment: CDR1 SEHNR and CDR2 FQNEAQ (reference sequence). The CDR3 region has the DNA TGTGCCAGCAGCCAGACAGGAGGTGAGCAGTTCTTC. Protein: CASSQTGGEQFF.

This clonotype was seen ten or more times. For the CDR3, the DNA is TGTGCCAGCAGCCATCAGGGGATGAGGCGGGAGGTCAAAGCAGATACGCAGTATTTT. Encoded protein: CASSHQGMRREVKADTQYF. The V and J genes are TRBV12-3 or TRBV12-4 and TRBJ2-3, with TRBD2 matching over 8 bases. CDR3 length: 19 amino acids. Germline trimming cut 6 bases from V and 4 bases from J; bases unmatched to any gene: 21.

This clonotype was seen more than once but under ten times. One end of the junction does not line up with germline, which may come from a read error. V and J are TRBV28 and TRBJ2-7, with D unclear. This CDR3 comprises 14 residues. Germline CDR1 MDHEN, CDR2 SYDVKM. The chain's CDR3 is CAGSGPSSSYEQYF. The DNA of the CDR3 is TGTGCCGGCAGTGGTCCCTCCTCTTCCTACGAGCAGTACTTC. Looking up the rest from reference TRBV28 and TRBJ2-7 gives the full variable domain: DVKVTQSSRYLVKRTGEKVFLECVQDMDHENMFWYRQDPGLGLRLIYFSYDVKMKEKGDIPEGYSVSREKKERFSLILESASTNQTSMYLCAGSGPSSSYEQYFGPGTRLTVT.

This clonotype has at least ten counts. The genes are TRBV28 and TRBJ2-1; D uncertain. Looked up from germline, CDR1 is MDHEN and CDR2 is SYDVKM. The CDR3 is made up of 13 amino acids. V dropped 6 bases and J dropped 0 bases, with 6 bases sitting between them. The CDR3 reads CASSLSSYNEQFF. In DNA form, the CDR3 reads TGTGCCAGCAGCCTAAGCTCCTACAATGAGCAGTTCTTC.

This clonotype was seen repeatedly, ten times or more. The V and J genes are TRBV20-1 and TRBJ2-7; a possible D gene is TRBD2 (6 bases). Trimming stripped 5 bases from V and 1 base from J, with 15 bases between. The CDR3 has 14 amino acids. Germline V lookup: CDR1 DFQATT, CDR2 SNEGSKA (reference sequence). Here the CDR3 reads CSAASVLASYEQYF. The DNA for the CDR3 is TGCAGTGCTGCTAGCGTACTAGCATCCTACGAGCAGTACTTC.

This clonotype has a count of ten or more. V and J are TRBV10-3 and TRBJ2-7; TRBD2 aligns across 7 bases. Germline trimming cut 6 bases from V and 3 bases from J; bases unmatched to any gene: 8. The CDR3 sequence is 14 residues long. The V gene's germline CDR1 is ENHRY and CDR2 SYGVKD. The CDR3 loop is CAIRQGGGSYEQYF. CDR3 in DNA: TGTGCCATCAGGCAGGGTGGCGGGAGCTACGAGCAGTACTTC.

The V call is TRBV7-2, the J call TRBJ2-7; D is unresolved. Trimming pared 2 bases from V and 2 bases from J, leaving 16 bases between. Germline CDR1 is SGHTA and CDR2 is FQGNSA. CDR3 length equals 16 residues. CDR3 loop: CASSLLAARTTYEQYF. The CDR3, as DNA: TGTGCCAGCAGCTTATTGGCGGCAAGGACCACCTACGAGCAGTACTTC.

This clonotype has only a few counts. V gene TRBV3-1 combines with J gene TRBJ2-7, with D perhaps TRBD2 (5 bases). V was shortened by 0 bases and J by 2 bases, with 11 bases between the two germline ends. Germline CDR1 and CDR2: LGHDT and YNNKEL (reference sequence). The CDR3 consists of 15 residues. For the CDR3, the DNA is TGTGCCAGCAGCCAAGATCGAGACTACGCCTACGAGCAGTACTTC. Its protein is CASSQDRDYAYEQYF.

In its sample, this clonotype was seen many times. The chain has TRBV7-2 and TRBJ2-5, with 11 positions matching TRBD2. The V gene end was trimmed by 3 bases and the J gene end by 5 bases; junction bases not matched to a gene: 14. The CDR3 extends over 18 amino acids. CDR1 and CDR2 from the germline V gene are SGHTA and FQGNSA. This chain's CDR3 is CASSFGLAGGPGGETQYF. CDR3 sequence (DNA): TGTGCCAGCAGCTTTGGTCTAGCGGGAGGCCCGGGGGGGGAGACCCAGTACTTC. The entire variable domain, with the rest obtained from reference TRBV7-2 and TRBJ2-5, is as follows: GAGVSQSPSNKVTEKGKDVELRCDPISGHTALYWYRQSLGQGLEFLIYFQGNSAPDKSGLPSDRFSAERTGGSVSTLTIQRTQQEDSAVYLCASSFGLAGGPGGETQYFGPGTRLLVL.

In its sample, this clonotype was seen many times. The gene calls are TRBV12-3 or TRBV12-4 and TRBJ2-2; perhaps TRBD2 as D (5 bases). The CDR3 extends over 15 amino acids. Trimming removed 2 bases from V and 6 bases from J, with 13 bases in between. CDR3 protein: CASSLRPGMAGELFF. The CDR3 DNA is TGTGCCAGCAGTTTAAGACCGGGAATGGCCGGGGAGCTGTTTTTT.

CDR3 DNA: TGTGCCTGGAGTTCTTACAGGGGAACTGAAGCTTTCTTT. This encodes CAWSSYRGTEAFF. The J gene is TRBJ1-1, the V gene TRBV30; TRBD1 matches at 7 bases. There are 13 residues in the CDR3. Germline CDR1 reads GTSNPN; CDR2 reads SVGIG (reference sequence). Germline trimming cut 2 bases from V and 5 bases from J; bases unmatched to any gene: 5. The full variable domain, with the rest looked up from reference TRBV30 and TRBJ1-1, is SQTIHQWPATLVQPVGSPLSLECTVEGTSNPNLYWYRQAAGRGLQLLFYSVGIGQISSEVPQNLSASRPQDRQFILSSKKLLLSDSGFYLCAWSSYRGTEAFFGQGTRLTVV.

This clonotype appeared many times. The J gene is TRBJ1-1, the V gene TRBV20-1; D remains unclear. With 0 bases removed from V and 10 bases from J, the gap between germline ends came to 15 bases. The CDR3 is 13 residues long. Germline loops: CDR1 DFQATT, CDR2 SNEGSKA (reference sequence). In DNA, the CDR3 is TGCAGTGCTAGAGATCAAAATCGGATGGGAGCTTTCTTT. It yields the protein CSARDQNRMGAFF.

In its sample, this clonotype was seen many times. V usage is TRBV10-3 and J usage is TRBJ2-7, with D possibly matching TRBD2 (7 bases). Trimming cost V 11 bases and J 0 bases, with 17 bases left between them. Germline CDR1 ENHRY, CDR2 SYGVKD. The CDR3 contains 14 residues. CDR3 loop: CAAGEGLSSYEQYF. The CDR3 DNA reads as TGTGCCGCAGGGGAGGGCCTAAGCTCCTACGAGCAGTACTTC.

This clonotype has ten or more counts. The chain combines TRBV2 with TRBJ2-1, with D unclear. The CDR3 sequence is 16 residues long. Trimming left V 9 bases short and J 3 bases short, with 21 bases between. CDR1 and CDR2 (germline): SNHLY, FYNNEI. The CDR3 spells CARDNLRPTGYNEQFF. The CDR3, as DNA: TGTGCCAGAGACAATTTAAGGCCGACGGGCTACAATGAGCAGTTCTTC.

This clonotype was detected a few times. CDR3 DNA sequence: TGTGCCATCAGTGAGTGGGCGGAGGGTACCACTGAAGCTTTCTTT. Its translation is CAISEWAEGTTEAFF. The chain links TRBV10-3 to TRBJ1-1; unclear D gene. The CDR3 runs 15 residues. Trimming shortened V by 1 base and J by 4 bases, and 13 bases separated the two germline ends. CDR1 is ENHRY and CDR2 is SYGVKD in the germline V gene.

J is TRBJ2-3 and V is TRBV4-2; D may be TRBD2 (7 bases). V dropped 1 base and J dropped 4 bases, with 12 bases sitting between them. CDR1 is LGHNA and CDR2 is YNFKEQ in the germline V gene. The CDR3 extends over 15 amino acids. The CDR3 DNA follows: TGTGCCAGCAGCCAAGTGGAGGGGGGGCCAGATACGCAGTATTTT. Translation: CASSQVEGGPDTQYF.